This TCR beta chain stems from a study of breast tumors, draining lymph nodes, adjacent tissues. The CDR3 covers 15 residues. J lost 7 bases, V lost 6 bases, and 7 bases had no gene match. CDR1 and CDR2 from the germline V gene are SNHLY and FYNNEI. Each CDR3 protein is one row after TCRdb ran MiXCR on the multiplex PCR reads. The sample has about 21,000 distinct CDR3 sequences, 41% seen once. This clonotype is medium-sized. This sequence was found in a female donor with breast cancer. Some clones in this sample may be carry-over from other donors' samples. The chain couples TRBV2 to TRBJ1-6, with 9 bases aligning to TRBD1. Sequencing input: breast tumor tissue. The CDR3 here is CASRPGTGKNSPLHF. The DNA of the CDR3 is TGTGCCAGCAGGCCCGGGACAGGGAAAAATTCACCCCTCCACTTT.